This T cell receptor beta chain was identified in a study of blood T cells in healthy people across ages. A remark on this clonotype: Its cognate antigen is unknown.

Through a sample-barcoded 5' primer and a J-beta primer mix, a second PCR was run for roughly 6 to 12 cycles. Using its own MiXCR run on the 5' RACE reads, TCRdb lists one record per CDR3 protein. The data hold roughly 2 million distinct CDR3 sequences, with about 49% observed a single time. Isolation of PBMCs gave at least 6 million cells per sample. The amount of total RNA extracted per sample was at least 5.5 micrograms. This CDR3 region has 12 residues. The germline gives CDR1 DFQATT, CDR2 SNEGSKA (reference sequence). Trimming took off 3 bases at V and 5 bases at J, with 10 bases between the two ends. Study-level points and caveats: Since the PBMCs were unsorted, naive and antigen-experienced cells could not be conclusively compared. Long-lived donors carried more naive CD4+ cells and greater diversity than aged donors.

This TCR was recovered from a woman aged 40 to 55 in good health. The chain has TRBV20-1 and TRBJ2-5; D remains unclear. Sequencing was done on a sample of blood. The CDR3 region has the DNA TGCAGTGCTAGCGGTAATCGGGAGACCCAGTACTTC. Translation gives CSASGNRETQYF.